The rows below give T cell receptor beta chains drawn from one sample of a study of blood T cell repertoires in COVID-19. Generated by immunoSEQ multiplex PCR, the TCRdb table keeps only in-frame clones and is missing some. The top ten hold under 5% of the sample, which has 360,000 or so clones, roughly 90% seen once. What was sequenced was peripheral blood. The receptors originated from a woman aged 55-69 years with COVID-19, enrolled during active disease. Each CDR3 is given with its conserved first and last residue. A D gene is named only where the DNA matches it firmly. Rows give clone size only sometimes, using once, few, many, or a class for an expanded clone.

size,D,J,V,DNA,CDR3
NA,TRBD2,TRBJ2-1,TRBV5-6,TGTGCCAGCAGCATCCCTCGGTATAGCGGGGGAGAGCAGTTCTTC,CASSIPRYSGGEQFF
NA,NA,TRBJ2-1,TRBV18,TGTGCCAGCTCACCAGGTCTAAACAATGAGCAGTTCTTC,CASSPGLNNEQFF
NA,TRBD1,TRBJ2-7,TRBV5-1,TGCGCCAGCAGCCCCCCTTGGACAGGGGTGAACGAGCAGTACTTC,CASSPPWTGVNEQYF
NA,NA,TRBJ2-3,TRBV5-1,TGCGCCAGCAGCTTGGAGCCGGGCCCAGGAGGGGCAGATACGCAGTATTTT,CASSLEPGPGGADTQYF
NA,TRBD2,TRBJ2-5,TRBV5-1,TGCGCCAGCAGCTTGGGGCTAGCGGGGGGGAACCAAGAGACCCAGTACTTC,CASSLGLAGGNQETQYF
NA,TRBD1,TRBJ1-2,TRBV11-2,TGTGCCAGCAGCTTCGGACAGGTCACCTATGGCTACACCTTC,CASSFGQVTYGYTF
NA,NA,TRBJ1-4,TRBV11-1,TGTGCCAGCAGCCCCCGGAGGGGCCGTGATGAAAAACTGTTTTTT,CASSPRRGRDEKLFF
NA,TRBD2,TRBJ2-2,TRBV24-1,TGTGCCACCAGTGGCGTACCGCCGGGACTAGCATCCGGGGAGCTGTTTTTT,CATSGVPPGLASGELFF
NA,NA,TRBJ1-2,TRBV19,TGTGCCAGTACCGACAGATATCTCTATGGCTACACCTTC,CASTDRYLYGYTF
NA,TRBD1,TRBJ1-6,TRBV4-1,TGCGCCAGCAGCCTCCGGGACAGGGGGTTGGGTTCACCCCTCCACTTT,CASSLRDRGLGSPLHF
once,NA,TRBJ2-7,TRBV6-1,TGTGCCAGCAGTGAAATGGGCACCTACTACGAGCAGTACTTC,CASSEMGTYYEQYF
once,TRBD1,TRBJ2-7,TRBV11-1,TGTGCCAGCAGGGATCTGGGGACAGATACCTACGAGCAGTACTTC,CASRDLGTDTYEQYF
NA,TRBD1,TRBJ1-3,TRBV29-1,TGCAGCGTTGAATGGGACAGGAGTTCTGGAAACACCATATATTTT,CSVEWDRSSGNTIYF
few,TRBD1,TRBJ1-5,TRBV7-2,TGTGCCAGCAGCTTGAGGGCAGGGGGCAGGCATCAGCCCCAGCATTTT,CASSLRAGGRHQPQHF
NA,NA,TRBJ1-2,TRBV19,TGTGCCAGTAGTGCAGCGAACTATGGCTACACCTTC,CASSAANYGYTF
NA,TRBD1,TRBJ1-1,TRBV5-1,TGCGCCAGCAGCACTTACAGGGGATCTAACACTGAAGCTTTCTTT,CASSTYRGSNTEAFF
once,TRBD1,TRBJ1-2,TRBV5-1,TGCGCCAGCAGCGTTGGGGACAGTAACTATGGCTACACCTTC,CASSVGDSNYGYTF
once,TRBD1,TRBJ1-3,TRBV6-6,TGTGCCAGCAGAGGACAGGGGGCGGGAGGAAACACCATATATTTT,CASRGQGAGGNTIYF
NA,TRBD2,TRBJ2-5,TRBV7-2,TGTGCCAGCAGCCCTGGACTAGCGGGAGCCCGGGGGGCCCAGTACTTC,CASSPGLAGARGAQYF
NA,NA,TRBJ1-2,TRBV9,TGTGCCAGCGGCGACCACAGGTTCAGCTATGGCTACACCTTC,CASGDHRFSYGYTF
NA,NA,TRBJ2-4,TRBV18,TGTGCCAGCTCACCATCGGGGGTAAGGGCCAAAAACATTCAGTACTTC,CASSPSGVRAKNIQYF
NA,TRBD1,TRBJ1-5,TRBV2,TGTGCCAGCAACCGACAGGGACCGGGCAATCAGCCCCAGCATTTT,CASNRQGPGNQPQHF
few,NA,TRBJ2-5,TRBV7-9,TGTGCCAGCGTCGAATGGGGACTTAAAGAGACCCAGTACTTC,CASVEWGLKETQYF
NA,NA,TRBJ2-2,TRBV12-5,TGTGCTAGTGGTTTGGTACACGGAGGGGCGAACACCGGGGAGCTGTTTTTT,CASGLVHGGANTGELFF
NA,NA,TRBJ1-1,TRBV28,TGTGCCAGCAGTTTATCCGGGAGACGTAATTTCTTT,CASSLSGRRNFF
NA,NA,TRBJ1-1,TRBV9,TGTGCCAGCAGCGTAGGGGGAGACACTGAAGCTTTCTTT,CASSVGGDTEAFF
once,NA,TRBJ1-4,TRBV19,TGTGCCAGTAGGCTTGGGGGGAATAATGAAAAACTGTTTTTT,CASRLGGNNEKLFF
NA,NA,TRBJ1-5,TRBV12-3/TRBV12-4,TGTGCCAGCAGTTCGGGGTTGAATCAGCCCCAGCATTTT,CASSSGLNQPQHF
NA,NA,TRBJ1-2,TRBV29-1,TGCAGCGTCCTGCCCGACTCTAACTATGGCTACACCTTC,CSVLPDSNYGYTF
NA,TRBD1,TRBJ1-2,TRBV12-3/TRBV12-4,TGTGCCAGCAGTTGGACAGGGTCCTATGGCTACACCTTC,CASSWTGSYGYTF
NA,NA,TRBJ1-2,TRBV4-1,TGCGCCAGCAGCCAAGAGGCCGCCGGCAGGCGTATGAGTGGCTACACCTTC,CASSQEAAGRRMSGYTF
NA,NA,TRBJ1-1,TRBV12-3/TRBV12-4,TGTGCCAGCAGCCTGACTAACACTGAAGCTTTCTTT,CASSLTNTEAFF
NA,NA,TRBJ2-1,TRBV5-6,TGTGCCAGCAGCGTCCGACTAGAATCCTACAATGAGCAGTTCTTC,CASSVRLESYNEQFF
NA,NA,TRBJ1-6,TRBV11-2,TGTGCCAGCAGCTTAGATCACGGGGGGGGGCTTAATTCACCCCTCCACTTT,CASSLDHGGGLNSPLHF
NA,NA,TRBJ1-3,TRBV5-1,TGCGCCAGCAGCCCAACGGCGGGCTCTGGAAACACCATATATTTT,CASSPTAGSGNTIYF
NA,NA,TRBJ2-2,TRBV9,TGTGCCAGCAGCGCTTCCACTAGGCCCGGGGAGCTGTTTTTT,CASSASTRPGELFF
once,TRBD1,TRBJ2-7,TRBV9,TGTGCCAGCAGCGTCGGAGGTTCGGGACAGGGGGCAATTTACTACGAGCAGTACTTC,CASSVGGSGQGAIYYEQYF
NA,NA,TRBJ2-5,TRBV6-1,TGTGCCAGCAGTGAAGTGGCCCGGAGGGAGGCCCAGTACTTC,CASSEVARREAQYF
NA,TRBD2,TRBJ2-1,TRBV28,TGTGCCAGCAGATCGCCCGGGACTAGCCCCAATGAGCAGTTCTTC,CASRSPGTSPNEQFF
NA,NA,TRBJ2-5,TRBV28,TGTGCCAGCAGTTCTATAGGGGGAGGGCCAGAGACCCAGTACTTC,CASSSIGGGPETQYF
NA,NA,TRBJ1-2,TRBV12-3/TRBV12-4,TGTGCCAGCAGTTTAAACCCCAGAGGTAGCTACACCTTC,CASSLNPRGSYTF
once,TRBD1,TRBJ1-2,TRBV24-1,TGTGCCACCAGTAGACAGGGGAGCTATGGCTACACCTTC,CATSRQGSYGYTF
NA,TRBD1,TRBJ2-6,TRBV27,TGTGCCAGCAGTAAGGACAGGGCTGGGGCCAACGTCCTGACTTTC,CASSKDRAGANVLTF
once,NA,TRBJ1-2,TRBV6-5,TGTGCCAGCAGCGCTACCTCGGGGAGCTATGGCTACACCTTC,CASSATSGSYGYTF
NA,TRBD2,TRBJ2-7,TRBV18,TGTGCCAGCTCACCCGCGGGGCTAGCGGGGGGCTTACTCTACGAGCAGTACTTC,CASSPAGLAGGLLYEQYF
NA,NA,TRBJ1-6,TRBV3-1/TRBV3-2,TGTGCCAGCAGCGAAGTCCGGGGAAATTCACCCCTCCACTTT,CASSEVRGNSPLHF
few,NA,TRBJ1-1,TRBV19,TGTGCCAGTAGTCGAACAGGGTACTTAGCTTTCTTT,CASSRTGYLAFF
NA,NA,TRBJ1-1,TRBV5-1,TGCGCCAGCAACCCGGGGAACATGAACACTGAAGCTTTCTTT,CASNPGNMNTEAFF
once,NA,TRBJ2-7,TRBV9,TGTGCCAGCAGCCCCCATGTTCCCTCCTACGAGCAGTACTTC,CASSPHVPSYEQYF
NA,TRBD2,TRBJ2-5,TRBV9,TGTGCCAGCACCGGAGCGGGGGGGCTAAAAGAGACCCAGTACTTC,CASTGAGGLKETQYF
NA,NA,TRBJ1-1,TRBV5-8,TGTGCCAGCGCAAAACAGAGTGACACTGAAGCTTTCTTT,CASAKQSDTEAFF
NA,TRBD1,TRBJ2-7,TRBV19,TGTGCCAGTAGTATAGTCTCGGCAGGGGGCGAGCAGTACTTC,CASSIVSAGGEQYF
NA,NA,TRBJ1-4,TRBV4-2,TGTGCCAGCAGCCAAGGAAGGGGAGGTGCAACTAATGAAAAACTGTTTTTT,CASSQGRGGATNEKLFF